This T cell receptor beta chain was profiled in a study of cytomegalovirus exposure and HLA in healthy donors. General study results and limits: The majority of CMV-associated TCR beta chains were reported as apparently HLA-restricted in a later analysis. One variant, a missense change in DCLRE1C, was linked in a later analysis to TCR beta V- and J-gene trimming. Under in vitro conditions, a few CMV-associated chains were confirmed as specific for CMV antigens. Earlier analysis found most TCR beta V segments productive about 87% or about 30% of the time.

60 Vbeta and 13 Jbeta primers were used in PCR. Libraries were prepared by immunoSEQ multiplex PCR; TCRdb keeps only in-frame clonotypes and omits some of them. With around 150,000 clones in the sample, the ten largest clones hold less than 3%. Per the germline V gene, CDR1 is MNHEY and CDR2 is SVGAGI. The CDR3 totals 15 residues. Trimming cost V 6 bases and J 1 base, with 12 bases left between them. With respect to this clone: Antigen unknown.

The receptor comes from a man aged 40-55 years in good health and CMV-seronegative. V and J are TRBV6-5 and TRBJ2-2, with D tentatively TRBD1 (6 bases). Sequenced material: PBMCs. CDR3 loop: CASRRDRQNTGELFF. The CDR3, as DNA: TGTGCCAGCAGACGCGACAGGCAGAACACCGGGGAGCTGTTTTTT.